Listed below are T cell receptor beta chains from one sample, sequenced in a study of blood T cell repertoires in COVID-19. Produced via immunoSEQ multiplex PCR; TCRdb's table is partial and in-frame only. The profile shows approximately 150,000 clones, about 80% of them singletons. The sample taken for sequencing was peripheral blood. These receptors all stem from a man in his 70s with active or convalescent COVID-19. The CDR3 runs from the conserved cysteine through the conserved F or W. The D gene is left open where the match is weak. Some rows have no size entry. The others give once, few or many, or a class for an expanded clone.

J gene: TRBJ1-5
clone size: .
D gene: .
V gene: TRBV28
CDR3 DNA: TGTGCCAGCAGCCAAGGACGGAGGCTGCGTCAGCCCCAGCATTTT
CDR3 protein: CASSQGRRLRQPQHF

J gene: TRBJ1-5
clone size: .
D gene: TRBD1
V gene: TRBV15
CDR3 DNA: TGTGCCACCAGCAGGGGGGGACAGGGGGAATTTCAGCCCCAGCATTTT
CDR3 protein: CATSRGGQGEFQPQHF

J gene: TRBJ2-7
clone size: .
D gene: TRBD2
V gene: TRBV6-5
CDR3 DNA: TGTGCCAGCAGACGGGGGACTAGCGGACTCGAGCAGTACTTC
CDR3 protein: CASRRGTSGLEQYF

J gene: TRBJ2-7
clone size: .
D gene: TRBD2
V gene: TRBV19
CDR3 DNA: TGTGCCAGTAGTGCGTGGGGGGGGAGCTCCTACGAGCAGTACTTC
CDR3 protein: CASSAWGGSSYEQYF

J gene: TRBJ1-2
clone size: .
D gene: TRBD1
V gene: TRBV11-2
CDR3 DNA: TGTGCCAGCACCTCTCGGCCAGGGGGCCCCGCTAACTATGGCTACACCTTC
CDR3 protein: CASTSRPGGPANYGYTF

J gene: TRBJ2-7
clone size: .
D gene: TRBD2
V gene: TRBV7-2
CDR3 DNA: TGTGCCAGCAGCTTAATGGGAGGGCCTGGCGAGCAGTACTTC
CDR3 protein: CASSLMGGPGEQYF

J gene: TRBJ2-7
clone size: .
D gene: TRBD1
V gene: TRBV5-6
CDR3 DNA: TGTGCCAGCAGCTTGGAAGGGGGCTTCTACGAGCAGTACTTC
CDR3 protein: CASSLEGGFYEQYF

J gene: TRBJ1-5
clone size: .
D gene: .
V gene: TRBV5-1
CDR3 DNA: TGCGCCAGCAGCCCCGTGACGGGGATAGCAAATCAGCCCCAGCATTTT
CDR3 protein: CASSPVTGIANQPQHF

J gene: TRBJ1-1
clone size: .
D gene: .
V gene: TRBV11-2
CDR3 DNA: TGTGCCAGCAGCTTAGGGGTAGGACTAATGAACACTGAAGCTTTCTTT
CDR3 protein: CASSLGVGLMNTEAFF

J gene: TRBJ2-1
clone size: .
D gene: .
V gene: TRBV28
CDR3 DNA: TGTGCCAGCAGTTTTCCAGGAGGGGTATTCGAGCAGTTCTTC
CDR3 protein: CASSFPGGVFEQFF

J gene: TRBJ2-6
clone size: .
D gene: .
V gene: TRBV5-4
CDR3 DNA: TGTGCCAGCAGCTCCACTCCTGGGGCCAACGTCCTGACTTTC
CDR3 protein: CASSSTPGANVLTF

J gene: TRBJ2-2
clone size: many
D gene: TRBD1
V gene: TRBV4-3
CDR3 DNA: TGCGCCAGCAGCCGAACAGGGGGAAACACCGGGGAGCTGTTTTTT
CDR3 protein: CASSRTGGNTGELFF

J gene: TRBJ2-7
clone size: once
D gene: TRBD1
V gene: TRBV28
CDR3 DNA: TGTGCCAGCAGTACGCCGGGACAGGGAACCTACGAGCAGTACTTC
CDR3 protein: CASSTPGQGTYEQYF

J gene: TRBJ1-1
clone size: .
D gene: .
V gene: TRBV28
CDR3 DNA: TGTGCCAGCAAGCGGGGGAACACTGAAGCTTTCTTT
CDR3 protein: CASKRGNTEAFF

J gene: TRBJ2-3
clone size: .
D gene: TRBD2
V gene: TRBV9
CDR3 DNA: TGTGCCAGCAGCTTAGCGGGGTTAACAGATACGCAGTATTTT
CDR3 protein: CASSLAGLTDTQYF

J gene: TRBJ2-3
clone size: .
D gene: TRBD2
V gene: TRBV28
CDR3 DNA: TGTGCCAGCAGTTTATGGGCACTAGCGGGAGGAACGGATACGCAGTATTTT
CDR3 protein: CASSLWALAGGTDTQYF

J gene: TRBJ2-5
clone size: .
D gene: .
V gene: TRBV6-6
CDR3 DNA: TGTGCCAGCAACCTACAGGGGAGGTTGGAGACCCAGTACTTC
CDR3 protein: CASNLQGRLETQYF